The 31 T cell receptor beta chains given below trace back to one sample, sequenced in a study of T cell clonotyping in hematopoietic cell transplantation. Assay used: immunoSEQ multiplex PCR; TCRdb lists only in-frame clones, some missing. The table lists more than 65,000 clones, over 90% of them singletons, with under 2% in the top ten. The sequenced sample was peripheral blood mononuclear cells. These receptors all come from a man over 45 in good health. Some clones in this sample may be carry-over from other donors' samples.

This sequence joins TRBV29-1 and TRBJ2-1; TRBD2 matches 10 bases. Trimming at V came to 4 bases and at J to 8 bases, leaving 14 bases not matched to a gene. Germline CDR1 SQVTM, CDR2 ANQGSEA. This CDR3 is 16 amino acids long. Written as DNA, the CDR3 is TGCAGCGTTGGGGCAGGGGGACTAGCGTTGGTGGATGAGCAGTTCTTC. Translated: CSVGAGGLALVDEQFF.

The chain joins TRBV4-1 to TRBJ1-5; no clear D. V lost 1 base to trimming and J lost 1 base, with 8 bases between them. Germline lookup yields CDR1 MGHRA and CDR2 YSYEKL. CDR3 size: 15 residues. In DNA, the CDR3 is TGCGCCAGCAGCCAAGCAAGCATCAGCAATCAGCCCCAGCATTTT. Amino acid sequence: CASSQASISNQPQHF.

The gene calls are TRBV28 and TRBJ1-2; the D gene is possibly TRBD1 (6 bases). Germline values: CDR1 MDHEN, CDR2 SYDVKM. V was pared by 5 bases and J by 5 bases, with 12 bases between. The CDR3 sequence is 13 residues long. In nucleotides, the CDR3 is TGTGCCAGCAGTACCGGACAGTCGTATGGCTACACCTTC. It is translated as CASSTGQSYGYTF.

DNA of the CDR3: TGTGCCAGCAAGGCGAGAGATAACTATGGCTACACCTTC. It is translated as CASKARDNYGYTF. The chain has TRBV27 and TRBJ1-2; no reliable D call. The CDR3 is 13 amino acids. Per germline, CDR1 MNHEY and CDR2 SMNVEV (reference sequence). V lost 7 bases and J lost 1, with 10 bases in between.

The chain combines TRBV28 with TRBJ1-2; 9 bases match TRBD1. The V gene end was trimmed by 3 bases and the J gene end by 1 base; junction bases not matched to a gene: 3. The CDR3 length is 15 residues. The germline CDR1 and CDR2 sequences are MDHEN and SYDVKM. The CDR3 nucleotides are TGTGCCAGCAGTTTTCCGGGACAGGGTAACTATGGCTACACCTTC. It yields the protein CASSFPGQGNYGYTF.

This clone was found once. The chain uses TRBV6-6 and TRBJ2-1; D may correspond to TRBD1 or TRBD2 (5 bases each). The ends were cut back, 8 bases at V and 7 bases at J, with 18 bases in the middle. This CDR3 has 14 residues. Germline CDR1 and CDR2: MNHNY and SVGAGI (reference sequence). The CDR3 nucleotides read TGTGCCAGCGGATTGTCCGGGACCCTAAATGAGCAGTTCTTC. As protein: CASGLSGTLNEQFF.

This chain connects TRBV29-1 to TRBJ2-5; 13 nucleotides line up with TRBD2. From germline, CDR1 is SQVTM and CDR2 ANQGSEA. Losses at the gene ends were 7 bases for V and 4 bases for J; bases not matched to a gene: 9. The CDR3 is 15 amino acids. The DNA of the CDR3 is TGCAGCGCTAGGACTAGCGGGAGTTGGGGAGAGACCCAGTACTTC. This codes for CSARTSGSWGETQYF.

The rearrangement links TRBV12-2 to TRBJ1-5. TRBV12-2 is annotated as a pseudogene. The length of the CDR3 is 17 residues. In DNA, the CDR3 is TGTGCAAGTCGCTTAGGGAGGGAGACAGAGGTTAATCAGCCCCAGCATTTT. Protein sequence: CASRLGRETEVNQPQHF.

This clone was recorded only once. The gene calls are TRBV6-5 and TRBJ1-6; D unclear. V lost 8 bases and J 8 bases, leaving 19 bases between the germline ends. The CDR3 loop spans 15 amino acids. Per germline, CDR1 MNHEY and CDR2 SVGAGI. The CDR3 sequence is CASRPEILGDSPLHF. The CDR3 bases are TGTGCCAGCCGGCCCGAAATCCTTGGCGATTCACCCCTCCACTTT.

The V and J genes are TRBV28 and TRBJ2-3, with unresolved D. V was clipped by 7 bases and J by 2 bases, with 16 bases between them. The germline V gene has CDR1 MDHEN and CDR2 SYDVKM. This CDR3 has 15 residues. The CDR3 DNA follows: TGTGCCAGCAACCCCCGTGTTCCCTACACAGATACGCAGTATTTT. This sequence encodes CASNPRVPYTDTQYF.

This clone was seen only once. The chain couples TRBV11-3 to TRBJ1-3; D is unclear. This CDR3 is 14 amino acids long. CDR1 and CDR2 (germline): SGHNT, YENEEA. Between the trimmed V and J ends, which lost 5 bases and 0 bases, there was a span of 8 bases. CDR3 nucleotide sequence: TGTGCCAGCAGCCGAGGGAGCTCTGGAAACACCATATATTTT. The encoded protein is CASSRGSSGNTIYF.

The chain recombines TRBV6-1 with TRBJ1-2; TRBD1 matches at 8 bases. Looked up from germline, CDR1 is MNHNS and CDR2 is SASEGT. CDR3 length: 16 amino acids. With 2 bases clipped from V and 0 bases from J, the junction kept 5 bases outside the gene matches. The CDR3 is CASSEPGGPSNYGYTF. For the CDR3, the DNA is TGTGCCAGCAGTGAACCAGGGGGCCCGTCTAACTATGGCTACACCTTC.

Here the CDR3 reads CASSLRPSGDTGELFF. CDR3 in DNA: TGTGCCAGCAGCTTAAGGCCTAGCGGGGACACCGGGGAGCTGTTTTTT. The V call is TRBV7-3, the J call TRBJ2-2; 9 positions agree with TRBD2. V was clipped by 1 base and J by 3 bases; unmatched bases: 3. The CDR3 sequence is 16 residues long. The germline V gene has CDR1 SGHTA and CDR2 FQGTGA. Together with reference TRBV7-3 and TRBJ2-2, the CDR3 gives the full variable domain: GAGVSQTPSNKVTEKGKYVELRCDPISGHTALYWYRQSLGQGPEFLIYFQGTGAADDSGLPNDRFFAVRPEGSVSTLKIQRTERGDSAVYLCASSLRPSGDTGELFFGEGSRLTVL.

This chain joins TRBV28 and TRBJ1-4, with TRBD1 matching 9 bases. The CDR3 runs to 14 residues. Germline CDR1 MDHEN, CDR2 SYDVKM. J lost 8 bases, V lost 6 bases, and 7 bases had no gene match. The CDR3, as DNA: TGTGCCAGCAGCCCGGGACAGGGTAGAGAAAAACTGTTTTTT. Translation gives CASSPGQGREKLFF.

This chain connects TRBV13 to TRBJ1-1; D is unclear. Germline assignment: CDR1 PRHDT and CDR2 FYEKMQ (reference sequence). V shed 0 bases and J shed 1 base, with 3 bases lying between them. CDR3 size: 13 residues. The CDR3 DNA sequence: TGTGCCAGCAGCTTAGGACAGAACACTGAAGCTTTCTTT. Its protein product is CASSLGQNTEAFF.

This chain links TRBV5-1 with TRBJ1-5; perhaps TRBD1 as D (5 bases). Germline lookup yields CDR1 SGHRS and CDR2 YFSETQ. The CDR3 is 17 residues long. Between the trimmed V and J ends, which lost 3 bases and 1 base, there was a span of 17 bases. The CDR3 reads CASSSQPSGWSNQPQHF. In DNA form, the CDR3 reads TGCGCCAGCAGCTCCCAACCTTCAGGGTGGAGCAATCAGCCCCAGCATTTT. The full variable domain, its missing parts supplied by reference TRBV5-1 and TRBJ1-5, is KAGVTQTPRYLIKTRGQQVTLSCSPISGHRSVSWYQQTPGQGLQFLFEYFSETQRNKGNFPGRFSGRQFSNSRSEMNVSTLELGDSALYLCASSSQPSGWSNQPQHFGDGTRLSIL.

This clone was seen a single time. The chain combines TRBV25-1 with TRBJ1-6, with 10 positions matching TRBD1. Germline-derived CDR1 and CDR2 are MGHDK and SYGVNS. The ends lost 3 bases at V and 10 bases at J; junction bases unmatched: 9. The CDR3 runs 16 residues. The CDR3 sequence: CASSEAGTGALSPLHF. As DNA, the CDR3 is TGTGCCAGCAGTGAGGCCGGGACAGGGGCCCTATCACCCCTCCACTTT.

The chain employs TRBV28 and TRBJ1-2, with 11 positions matching TRBD1. V shed 7 bases and J 4 bases; nucleotides not matched to a gene: 14. This CDR3 has 17 amino acids. CDR1 MDHEN and CDR2 SYDVKM come from the germline V gene. CDR3 residues: CASMTSGTGGRIYGYTF. CDR3 bases: TGTGCCAGCATGACGTCCGGGACAGGGGGTCGTATCTATGGCTACACCTTC.

V is TRBV27 and J is TRBJ2-7; no reliable D call. This CDR3 contains 13 residues. V gave up 3 bases and J gave up 0 bases, with 6 bases separating them. The V gene's germline CDR1 is MNHEY and CDR2 SMNVEV (reference sequence). CDR3 nucleotide sequence: TGTGCCAGCAGTTTCAGTTCCTCCTACGAGCAGTACTTC. Translated: CASSFSSSYEQYF.

This clone has just one count. The V and J genes are TRBV2 and TRBJ2-6; D uncertain. Trimming pared 8 bases from V and 1 base from J, leaving 12 bases between. This CDR3 is built from 15 residues. Germline V gene lookup returns CDR1 SNHLY and CDR2 FYNNEI. The CDR3 reads CASDEARSGANVLTF. CDR3 nucleotides: TGTGCCAGCGATGAGGCACGATCTGGGGCCAACGTCCTGACTTTC.

This chain links TRBV11-3 with TRBJ2-6; 7 bases line up with TRBD1. CDR1 and CDR2 (germline): SGHNT, YENEEA. Trimming cost V 5 bases and J 0 bases; bases outside gene matches: 1. CDR3 length: 15 residues. The CDR3 region has the DNA TGTGCCAGCAGCCCAGGGGGCTCTGGGGCCAACGTCCTGACTTTC. Its translation is CASSPGGSGANVLTF.

The chain carries TRBV29-1 and TRBJ2-7; 12 positions match TRBD2. The CDR3 spans 20 residues. Germline lookup yields CDR1 SQVTM and CDR2 ANQGSEA. The V gene end was trimmed by 5 bases and the J gene end by 2 bases; junction bases not matched to a gene: 22. CDR3 in DNA: TGCAGCGTTTTGACAGGGGGCTCTGGGCTAGCGGGAGGGGGCCCCTACGAGCAGTACTTC. This translates into CSVLTGGSGLAGGGPYEQYF.

CDR3 nucleotide sequence: TGTGCCAGCAGTGAAGTCAGGGGGCTTGGAACTAATGAAAAACTGTTTTTT. It specifies CASSEVRGLGTNEKLFF. The chain joins TRBV2 to TRBJ1-4, with 8 bases that match TRBD1. The V gene end was trimmed by 1 base and the J gene end by 1 base; junction bases not matched to a gene: 5. The CDR3 is 17 amino acids. CDR1 and CDR2 from the germline V gene are SNHLY and FYNNEI.

As concerns this clone: This sample includes further DNA sequences coding for the same CDR3. This chain links TRBV5-1 with TRBJ2-7; 9 bases align to TRBD1. The germline CDR1 and CDR2 sequences are SGHRS and YFSETQ. The CDR3 extends over 13 amino acids. V lost 3 bases, J lost 6 bases, and 4 bases stayed unmatched. The CDR3 region has the DNA TGCGCCAGCAGCTGGGGACAGGGAGGCGAGCAGTACTTC. Residues: CASSWGQGGEQYF. Together with reference TRBV5-1 and TRBJ2-7, the CDR3 gives the full variable domain: KAGVTQTPRYLIKTRGQQVTLSCSPISGHRSVSWYQQTPGQGLQFLFEYFSETQRNKGNFPGRFSGRQFSNSRSEMNVSTLELGDSALYLCASSWGQGGEQYFGPGTRLTVT.

This clone was seen a single time. The chain employs TRBV4-1 and TRBJ2-2; TRBD2 agrees at 8 bases. There are 16 residues in the CDR3. J was trimmed by 0 bases and V by 5 bases; bases with no gene match: 5. Germline CDR1 and CDR2: MGHRA and YSYEKL. The CDR3: CASSARTSSNTGELFF. The CDR3 bases are TGCGCCAGCAGCGCTCGGACTAGCTCGAACACCGGGGAGCTGTTTTTT.

The chain carries TRBV5-4 and TRBJ2-7; D may correspond to TRBD1 or TRBD2 (5 bases each). The CDR3 consists of 16 residues. Germline loops: CDR1 SGHNT, CDR2 YYREEE (reference sequence). V shed 1 base and J shed 5 bases, with 19 bases lying between them. The CDR3, as DNA: TGTGCCAGCAGCTTGTCCCTTCAGTCCGGGACCCACGAGCAGTACTTC. It specifies CASSLSLQSGTHEQYF.

V usage is TRBV6-1 and J usage is TRBJ2-7, with 9 bases fitting TRBD1. Germline CDR1 and CDR2: MNHNS and SASEGT. The CDR3 is 14 amino acids. Trimming at V came to 5 bases and at J to 11 bases, leaving 13 bases not matched to a gene. The CDR3 DNA is TGTGCCAGCAGTACCCGGGACAGGGAGGATAGGGAGTACTTC. Amino acids: CASSTRDREDREYF.

Written as DNA, the CDR3 is TGTGCCATCAGTGGGGGACAGGGGGCGCGTGAGACCCAGTACTTC. It translates to CAISGGQGARETQYF. The chain couples TRBV10-3 to TRBJ2-5, with 12 bases lining up with TRBD1. CDR3 length: 15 amino acids. CDR1 is ENHRY, CDR2 SYGVKD, per germline. V lost 4 bases, J lost 5 bases, and 5 bases stayed unmatched.

CDR3 DNA sequence: TGTGCCAGCACCCCAGGGTACCCCAAAAACATTCAGTACTTC. This sequence encodes CASTPGYPKNIQYF. The gene calls are TRBV28 and TRBJ2-4, with a weak D call TRBD1 (5 bases). Per the germline V gene, CDR1 is MDHEN and CDR2 is SYDVKM. CDR3 size: 14 residues. The germline V and J ends were trimmed by 7 bases and 2 bases, with 12 bases remaining between them.

Judged by abundance, this clone is medium-sized. CDR3: CASSQGVVGIDGNTIYF. Here the CDR3 DNA reads TGTGCCAGCAGCCAAGGGGTTGTTGGGATCGATGGAAACACCATATATTTT. The V gene is TRBV4-2, the J gene TRBJ1-3; D unclear. Germline V lookup: CDR1 LGHNA, CDR2 YNFKEQ. The CDR3 length is 17 residues. Trimming took off 1 base at V and 3 bases at J, with 16 bases between the two ends.

The chain combines TRBV5-1 with TRBJ2-7; tentatively, D is TRBD1 (5 bases). Germline values: CDR1 SGHRS, CDR2 YFSETQ. V was shortened by 7 bases and J by 5 bases, with 13 bases between the two germline ends. The CDR3 consists of 12 residues. This CDR3 is CASAQGLDEQYF. The CDR3 nucleotides read TGCGCCAGCGCTCAGGGTTTAGACGAGCAGTACTTC.